One sample yielded the 27 T cell receptor beta chains listed below, sequenced in a study of cytomegalovirus exposure and HLA in healthy donors. Primers: 60 Vbeta forward and 13 Jbeta reverse. Data came from immunoSEQ multiplex PCR; TCRdb stores just in-frame clones and leaves some out. The sample records 140,000 to 150,000 clones, around two thirds being singletons. The sequencing input was PBMCs. The receptors shown here come from a woman aged 55-69 years in good health and CMV-seropositive.

The rearrangement joins TRBV5-4 to TRBJ1-2; possibly TRBD1 for D (5 bases). With 2 bases removed from V and 4 bases from J, the gap between germline ends came to 9 bases. Per germline, CDR1 SGHNT and CDR2 YYREEE (reference sequence). This CDR3 has 13 residues. In DNA form, the CDR3 reads TGTGCCAGCAGCTTCGGCAGGGCCTATGGCTACACCTTC. Translation gives CASSFGRAYGYTF.

The CDR3 spells CASSLVGQGWNTEAFF. Here the CDR3 DNA reads TGTGCCAGCAGCCTGGTTGGACAGGGCTGGAACACTGAAGCTTTCTTT. The chain couples TRBV14 to TRBJ1-1, with TRBD1 identical over 8 bases. In germline, CDR1 is SGHDN, CDR2 FVKESK. V trimming: 4 bases; J trimming: 1 base; junction bases outside the gene matches: 8. The CDR3 consists of 16 residues.

The chain joins TRBV6-5 to TRBJ2-3; no firm D call. Per the germline V gene, CDR1 is MNHEY and CDR2 is SVGAGI. V shed 2 bases and J shed 0 bases, with 12 bases lying between them. The CDR3 runs to 16 residues. CDR3 DNA sequence: TGTGCCAGCAGTTACGTTTACAGTTCTAGCACAGATACGCAGTATTTT. Its translation is CASSYVYSSSTDTQYF.

The V and J genes are TRBV5-4 and TRBJ1-1; TRBD1 aligns across 7 bases. The V gene's germline CDR1 is SGHNT and CDR2 YYREEE (reference sequence). V was clipped by 1 base and J by 0 bases; unmatched bases: 9. The CDR3 covers 17 residues. CDR3 sequence: CASSLYKGQVLNTEAFF. As DNA, the CDR3 is TGTGCCAGCAGCTTGTACAAAGGACAGGTCCTGAACACTGAAGCTTTCTTT.

The gene calls are TRBV11-2 and TRBJ2-5; 14 bases are a match to TRBD2. The CDR3 extends over 17 amino acids. The ends lost 5 bases at V and 5 bases at J; junction bases unmatched: 10. Per the germline V gene, CDR1 is SGHAT and CDR2 is FQNNGV. DNA of the CDR3: TGTGCCAGCAGCCCTTGGACTAGCGGGAGGTCAGGGGAGACCCAGTACTTC. Its protein product is CASSPWTSGRSGETQYF. Full variable domain (outside the CDR3, taken from reference TRBV11-2 and TRBJ2-5): EAGVAQSPRYKIIEKRQSVAFWCNPISGHATLYWYQQILGQGPKLLIQFQNNGVVDDSQLPKDRFSAERLKGVDSTLKIQPAKLEDSAVYLCASSPWTSGRSGETQYFGPGTRLLVL.

The chain carries TRBV5-4 and TRBJ2-5, with 7 bases aligning to TRBD1. CDR1 and CDR2 (germline): SGHNT, YYREEE (reference sequence). CDR3 length: 14 amino acids. V shed 5 bases, J shed 2 bases, and the junction held 6 bases outside the gene matches. Here the CDR3 reads CASSVGQVQETQYF. The CDR3 DNA follows: TGTGCCAGCAGTGTTGGACAGGTTCAAGAGACCCAGTACTTC.

The chain combines TRBV20-1 with TRBJ2-5; unclear D gene. There are 10 residues in the CDR3. V lost 5 bases and J lost 4, with 5 bases in between. CDR1 and CDR2 from the germline V gene are DFQATT and SNEGSKA (reference sequence). The CDR3 protein is CSALRETQYF. The CDR3 nucleotides read TGCAGTGCTCTAAGAGAGACCCAGTACTTC.

The chain employs TRBV5-1 and TRBJ2-7; D gene unclear. Germline CDR1 and CDR2: SGHRS and YFSETQ. The V and J ends lost 0 bases and 0 bases respectively, with 13 bases between them. The CDR3 length is 16 residues. CDR3 residues: CASSLAPGASSYEQYF. The CDR3 DNA is TGCGCCAGCAGCTTGGCCCCGGGTGCGAGCTCCTACGAGCAGTACTTC.

The chain recombines TRBV30 with TRBJ2-5, with D uncertain. CDR3 length equals 12 residues. Germline CDR1 is GTSNPN and CDR2 is SVGIG (reference sequence). The germline V and J ends were trimmed by 2 bases and 6 bases, with 10 bases remaining between them. Here the CDR3 reads CAWSPGSKTQYF. In nucleotides, the CDR3 is TGTGCCTGGAGTCCTGGTTCTAAGACCCAGTACTTC.

The chain carries TRBV6-5 and TRBJ2-1, with TRBD2 matching 12 bases. Germline loops: CDR1 MNHEY, CDR2 SVGAGI. The CDR3 contains 16 residues. The trim removed 2 bases at V and 6 bases at J, leaving 5 bases unmatched. The CDR3 DNA follows: TGTGCCAGCAGTTACCTAGCGGGAGGGCCAGGCAATGAGCAGTTCTTC. Its translation: CASSYLAGGPGNEQFF.

Only a few counts were recorded for this clone. The J gene is TRBJ1-2, the V gene TRBV6-1; 9 bases line up with TRBD1. From germline, CDR1 is MNHNS and CDR2 SASEGT. V shed 7 bases and J 6 bases; nucleotides not matched to a gene: 6. The CDR3 spans 13 residues. This CDR3 is CASTMDRGDGYTF. In DNA, the CDR3 is TGTGCCAGCACTATGGACAGGGGCGATGGCTACACCTTC.

The chain combines TRBV5-4 with TRBJ1-1, with D possibly being TRBD1 (6 bases). Trimming removed 2 bases from V and 3 bases from J, with 14 bases in between. This CDR3 is built from 15 residues. Germline CDR1 and CDR2: SGHNT and YYREEE (reference sequence). The CDR3, as DNA: TGTGCCAGCAGCTTCTCCACAGGGTGGGACACTGAAGCTTTCTTT. This encodes CASSFSTGWDTEAFF.

V and J are TRBV19 and TRBJ1-5; D is uncertain. Germline V gene sequence: CDR1 LNHDA, CDR2 SQIVND (reference sequence). V shed 8 bases and J shed 3 bases, with 11 bases lying between them. CDR3 length: 13 residues. CDR3 in DNA: TGTGCCAGTTCGAGGCTAGACAATCAGCCCCAGCATTTT. Translated, it gives CASSRLDNQPQHF.

V is TRBV7-8 and J is TRBJ2-2; 9 bases line up with TRBD2. The ends lost 5 bases at V and 6 bases at J; junction bases unmatched: 7. This CDR3 contains 15 residues. The germline V gene encodes CDR1 SGHVS and CDR2 FQNEAQ. The CDR3: CASSPPGGRAGELFF. CDR3 nucleotide sequence: TGTGCCAGCAGCCCCCCCGGCGGGAGGGCCGGGGAGCTGTTTTTT.

The chain employs TRBV7-2 and TRBJ2-2; perhaps TRBD1 as D (6 bases). The CDR3 extends over 13 amino acids. The germline V and J ends were trimmed by 5 bases and 5 bases, with 9 bases remaining between them. The germline gives CDR1 SGHTA, CDR2 FQGNSA. CDR3 nucleotide sequence: TGTGCCAGCAGCCCTGGGACAACCGGGGAGCTGTTTTTT. Translated: CASSPGTTGELFF.

This chain joins TRBV7-9 and TRBJ1-1, with D tentatively TRBD1 (5 bases). This CDR3 has 14 residues. Trimming shortened V by 5 bases and J by 6 bases, and 16 bases separated the two germline ends. CDR1 is SEHNR, CDR2 FQNEAQ, per germline (reference sequence). The CDR3 loop reads CASSATSGFAEAFF. CDR3 nucleotide sequence: TGTGCCAGCAGCGCGACTTCAGGGTTCGCTGAAGCTTTCTTT.

The chain carries TRBV27 and TRBJ1-2; a weak D match, TRBD1 (6 bases). The CDR3 totals 12 residues. Per germline, CDR1 MNHEY and CDR2 SMNVEV (reference sequence). Trimming stripped 8 bases from V and 8 bases from J, with 15 bases between. The CDR3 region is CASRNPGEGYTF. DNA of the CDR3: TGTGCCAGCCGTAACCCAGGGGAGGGCTACACCTTC.

The CDR3 region is CASREGWNQPQHF. The CDR3 DNA reads as TGTGCCAGCAGGGAGGGGTGGAATCAGCCCCAGCATTTT. The gene calls are TRBV2 and TRBJ1-5; TRBD1 is a possible D gene (5 bases). The germline gives CDR1 SNHLY, CDR2 FYNNEI. The ends were cut back, 6 bases at V and 4 bases at J, with 10 bases in the middle. The CDR3 runs to 13 residues.

The V call is TRBV6-5, the J call TRBJ1-2, with 9 bases aligning to TRBD1. The CDR3 is 13 residues long. CDR1 and CDR2 (germline): MNHEY, SVGAGI. The junction had 5 bases not matched to a gene; V was cut back by 6 bases and J by 6 bases. DNA of the CDR3: TGTGCCAGCAGATATCGACAGGGGGATGGCTACACCTTC. Translating gives CASRYRQGDGYTF.

The V gene is TRBV27, the J gene TRBJ1-2; tentatively, D is TRBD1 (5 bases). Trimming stripped 5 bases from V and 4 bases from J, with 11 bases between. Germline values: CDR1 MNHEY, CDR2 SMNVEV (reference sequence). The CDR3 spans 13 residues. CDR3 region: CASSASGGYGYTF. In DNA, the CDR3 is TGTGCCAGCAGTGCGAGCGGGGGCTATGGCTACACCTTC.

V and J are TRBV7-9 and TRBJ1-1; 9 positions agree with TRBD1. The CDR3 extends over 14 amino acids. CDR1 and CDR2 from the germline V gene are SEHNR and FQNEAQ (reference sequence). Unmatched junction bases numbered 1, after V lost 4 bases and J lost 1 base. The CDR3 coding sequence is TGTGCCAGCAGCTCGGGACAGGGGAACACTGAAGCTTTCTTT. Amino acids: CASSSGQGNTEAFF.

The chain links TRBV5-1 to TRBJ1-2, with 7 bases identical to TRBD1. Per germline, CDR1 SGHRS and CDR2 YFSETQ. The CDR3 spans 12 residues. The V gene end was trimmed by 4 bases and the J gene end by 3 bases; junction bases not matched to a gene: 0. In nucleotides, the CDR3 is TGCGCCAGCAGCCAGGGGGACTATGGCTACACCTTC. Translated: CASSQGDYGYTF.

This clone was observed once. The rearrangement links TRBV2 to TRBJ2-3; 10 nucleotides agree with TRBD2. The V gene's germline CDR1 is SNHLY and CDR2 FYNNEI. V shed 7 bases and J 6 bases; nucleotides not matched to a gene: 7. This CDR3 comprises 14 residues. The CDR3 sequence: CASKPGLASDTQYF. The DNA of the CDR3 is TGTGCCAGCAAGCCGGGACTAGCGTCGGATACGCAGTATTTT. Full variable domain (remainder filled in from reference TRBV2 and TRBJ2-3): EPEVTQTPSHQVTQMGQEVILRCVPISNHLYFYWYRQILGQKVEFLVSFYNNEISEKSEIFDDQFSVERPDGSNFTLKIRSTKLEDSAMYFCASKPGLASDTQYFGPGTRLTVL.

The V call is TRBV30, the J call TRBJ1-3; D unclear. Germline values: CDR1 GTSNPN, CDR2 SVGIG (reference sequence). The CDR3 runs 13 residues. V was shortened by 0 bases and J by 7 bases, with 10 bases between the two germline ends. Here the CDR3 reads CAWSVPIENTIYF. The CDR3 DNA reads as TGTGCCTGGAGTGTACCTATAGAGAACACCATATATTTT.

The chain recombines TRBV7-3 with TRBJ1-1; TRBD1 aligns across 7 bases. Germline lookup yields CDR1 SGHTA and CDR2 FQGTGA. The CDR3 consists of 13 residues. The trim removed 5 bases at V and 4 bases at J, leaving 4 bases unmatched. In DNA form, the CDR3 reads TGTGCCAGCAGCATCGACAGGGTCACTGAAGCTTTCTTT. Protein product: CASSIDRVTEAFF.

The sample holds a few counts of this clone. The chain links TRBV5-6 to TRBJ2-1, with D possibly TRBD2 on 5 matching bases. There are 12 residues in the CDR3. Trimming removed 0 bases at V and 12 bases at J, with 10 bases between. Germline V gene data show CDR1 as SGHDT and CDR2 as YYEEEE. CDR3 nucleotide sequence: TGTGCCAGCAGCTTGGGGCCCCGGGGGCAGTTCTTC. Amino acid sequence: CASSLGPRGQFF.

The chain has TRBV5-1 and TRBJ2-7, with 8 bases lining up with TRBD1. CDR3 length equals 14 residues. With V trimmed by 0 bases and J by 6 bases, 5 bases remained unmatched. The germline CDR1 and CDR2 sequences are SGHRS and YFSETQ. As DNA, the CDR3 is TGCGCCAGCAGCTTGGAGGGACAGGCTTTCGAGCAGTACTTC. Residues: CASSLEGQAFEQYF.